This record concerns one TCR beta chain sequence. The protocol was immunoSEQ multiplex PCR, while the TCRdb copy is restricted to in-frame clones and leaves out a portion. Of 80,000 to 100,000 clones in the sample, roughly 92% are singletons; the top ten hold over 0.85%. This record comes from a study of T cell changes during pregnancy in multiple sclerosis. The CDR3 sequence is 14 residues long. J was trimmed by 2 bases and V by 1 base; bases with no gene match: 3. The germline gives CDR1 SQVTM, CDR2 ANQGSEA. The gene calls are TRBV29-1 and TRBJ2-5; 8 bases map to TRBD1. This sequence was found in a female donor with multiple sclerosis, enrolled in a pregnancy study. Source: peripheral blood, taken after pregnancy. This CDR3 is CSVEVWDRQETQYF. The CDR3 bases are TGCAGCGTTGAAGTCTGGGACAGGCAAGAGACCCAGTACTTC. Together with reference TRBV29-1 and TRBJ2-5, the CDR3 gives the full variable domain: SAVISQKPSRDICQRGTSLTIQCQVDSQVTMMFWYRQQPGQSLTLIATANQGSEATYESGFVIDKFPISRPNLTFSTLTVSNMSPEDSSIYLCSVEVWDRQETQYFGPGTRLLVL.